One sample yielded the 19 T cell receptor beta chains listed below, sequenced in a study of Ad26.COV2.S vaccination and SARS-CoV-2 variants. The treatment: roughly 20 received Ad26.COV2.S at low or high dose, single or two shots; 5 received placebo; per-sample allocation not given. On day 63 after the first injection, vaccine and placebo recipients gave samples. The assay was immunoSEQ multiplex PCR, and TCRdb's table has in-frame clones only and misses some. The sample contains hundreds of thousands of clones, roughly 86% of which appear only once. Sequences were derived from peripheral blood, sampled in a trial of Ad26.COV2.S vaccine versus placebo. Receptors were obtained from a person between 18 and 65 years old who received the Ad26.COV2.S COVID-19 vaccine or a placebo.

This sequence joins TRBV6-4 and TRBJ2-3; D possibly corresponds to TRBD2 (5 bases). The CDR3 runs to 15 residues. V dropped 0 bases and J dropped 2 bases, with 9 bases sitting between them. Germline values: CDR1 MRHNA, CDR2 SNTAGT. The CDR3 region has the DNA TGTGCCAGCAGTGACTCTTGGGGAGTCACAGATACGCAGTATTTT. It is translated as CASSDSWGVTDTQYF.

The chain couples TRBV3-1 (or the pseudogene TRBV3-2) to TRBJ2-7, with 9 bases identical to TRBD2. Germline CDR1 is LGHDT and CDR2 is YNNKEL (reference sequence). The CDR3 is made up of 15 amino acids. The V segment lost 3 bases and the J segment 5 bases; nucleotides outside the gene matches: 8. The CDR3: CASSHNPAGGHEQYF. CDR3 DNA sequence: TGTGCCAGCAGCCATAATCCAGCGGGAGGACACGAGCAGTACTTC.

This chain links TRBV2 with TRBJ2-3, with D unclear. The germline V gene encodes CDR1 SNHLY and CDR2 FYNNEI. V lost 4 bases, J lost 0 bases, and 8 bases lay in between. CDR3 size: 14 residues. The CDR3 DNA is TGTGCCAGCAGTGCTCGTCGGAGCACAGATACGCAGTATTTT. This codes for CASSARRSTDTQYF.

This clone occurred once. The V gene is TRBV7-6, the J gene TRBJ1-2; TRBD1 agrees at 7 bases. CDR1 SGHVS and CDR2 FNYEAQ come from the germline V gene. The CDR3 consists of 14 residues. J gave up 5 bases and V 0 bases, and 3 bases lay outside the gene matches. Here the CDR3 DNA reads TGTGCCAGCAGCTTAGCGGAGACAGGGTATGGCTACACCTTC. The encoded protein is CASSLAETGYGYTF. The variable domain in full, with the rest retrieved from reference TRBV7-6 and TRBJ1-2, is GAGVSQSPRYKVTKRGQDVALRCDPISGHVSLYWYRQALGQGPEFLTYFNYEAQQDKSGLPNDRFSAERPEGSISTLTIQRTEQRDSAMYRCASSLAETGYGYTFGSGTRLTVV.

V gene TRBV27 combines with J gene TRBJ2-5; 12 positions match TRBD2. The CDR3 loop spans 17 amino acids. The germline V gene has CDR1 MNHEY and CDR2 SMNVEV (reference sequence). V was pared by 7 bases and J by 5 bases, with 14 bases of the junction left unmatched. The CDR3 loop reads CASKPRLAGGSGETQYF. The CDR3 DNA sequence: TGTGCCAGCAAGCCGAGGCTAGCGGGGGGGAGTGGTGAGACCCAGTACTTC.

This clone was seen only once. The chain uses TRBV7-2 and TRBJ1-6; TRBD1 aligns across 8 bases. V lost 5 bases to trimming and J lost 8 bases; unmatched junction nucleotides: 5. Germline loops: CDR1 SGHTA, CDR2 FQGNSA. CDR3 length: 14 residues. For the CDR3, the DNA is TGTGCCAGCAGCGAAGACAGGGGTCATTCACCCCTCCACTTT. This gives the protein CASSEDRGHSPLHF. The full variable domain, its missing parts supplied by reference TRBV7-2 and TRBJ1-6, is GAGVSQSPSNKVTEKGKDVELRCDPISGHTALYWYRQSLGQGLEFLIYFQGNSAPDKSGLPSDRFSAERTGGSVSTLTIQRTQQEDSAVYLCASSEDRGHSPLHFGNGTRLTVT.

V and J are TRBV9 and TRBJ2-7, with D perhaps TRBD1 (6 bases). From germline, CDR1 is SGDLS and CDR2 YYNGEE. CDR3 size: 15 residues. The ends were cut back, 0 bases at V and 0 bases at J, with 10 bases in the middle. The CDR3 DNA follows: TGTGCCAGCAGCGTAGAAGGGGGTCCCTCCTACGAGCAGTACTTC. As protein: CASSVEGGPSYEQYF.

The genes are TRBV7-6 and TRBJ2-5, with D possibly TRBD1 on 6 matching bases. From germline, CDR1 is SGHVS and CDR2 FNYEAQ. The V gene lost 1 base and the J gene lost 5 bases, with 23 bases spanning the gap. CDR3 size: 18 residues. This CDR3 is CASSLVKGWTAQGETQYF. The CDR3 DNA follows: TGTGCCAGCAGCTTAGTTAAGGGGTGGACAGCCCAGGGGGAGACCCAGTACTTC.

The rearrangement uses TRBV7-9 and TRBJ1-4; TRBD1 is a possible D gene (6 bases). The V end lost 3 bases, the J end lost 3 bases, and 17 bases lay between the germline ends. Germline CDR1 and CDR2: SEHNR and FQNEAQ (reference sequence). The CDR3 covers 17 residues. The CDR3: CASSFYPAGVANEKLFF. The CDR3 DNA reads TGTGCCAGCAGCTTTTACCCTGCAGGGGTTGCTAATGAAAAACTGTTTTTT. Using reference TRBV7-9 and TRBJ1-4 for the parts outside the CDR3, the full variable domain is DTGVSQNPRHKITKRGQNVTFRCDPISEHNRLYWYRQTLGQGPEFLTYFQNEAQLEKSRLLSDRFSAERPKGSFSTLEIQRTEQGDSAMYLCASSFYPAGVANEKLFFGSGTQLSVL.

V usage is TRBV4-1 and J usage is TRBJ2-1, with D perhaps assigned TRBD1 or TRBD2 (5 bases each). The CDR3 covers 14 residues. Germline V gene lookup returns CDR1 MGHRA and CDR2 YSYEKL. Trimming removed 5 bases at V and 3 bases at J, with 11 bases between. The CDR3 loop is CASSGGGDYNEQFF. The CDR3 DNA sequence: TGCGCCAGCAGCGGGGGTGGGGACTACAATGAGCAGTTCTTC.

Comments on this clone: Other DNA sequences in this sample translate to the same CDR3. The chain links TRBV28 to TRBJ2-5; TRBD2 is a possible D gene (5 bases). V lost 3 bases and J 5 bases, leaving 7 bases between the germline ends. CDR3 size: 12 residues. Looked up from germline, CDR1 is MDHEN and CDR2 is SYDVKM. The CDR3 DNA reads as TGTGCCAGCAGTTTCCGGAGGGAGACCCAGTACTTC. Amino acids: CASSFRRETQYF.

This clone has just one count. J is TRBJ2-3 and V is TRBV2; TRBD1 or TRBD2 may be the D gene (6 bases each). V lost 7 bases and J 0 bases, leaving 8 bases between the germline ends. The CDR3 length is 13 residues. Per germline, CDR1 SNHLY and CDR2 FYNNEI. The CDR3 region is CASKGGSTDTQYF. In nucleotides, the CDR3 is TGTGCCAGCAAAGGGGGGAGCACAGATACGCAGTATTTT.

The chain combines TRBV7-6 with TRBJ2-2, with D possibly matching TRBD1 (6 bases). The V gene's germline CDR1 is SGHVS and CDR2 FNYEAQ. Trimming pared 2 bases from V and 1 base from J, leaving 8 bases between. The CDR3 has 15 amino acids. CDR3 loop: CASSLIGGNTGELFF. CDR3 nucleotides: TGTGCCAGCAGCTTAATAGGGGGGAACACCGGGGAGCTGTTTTTT.

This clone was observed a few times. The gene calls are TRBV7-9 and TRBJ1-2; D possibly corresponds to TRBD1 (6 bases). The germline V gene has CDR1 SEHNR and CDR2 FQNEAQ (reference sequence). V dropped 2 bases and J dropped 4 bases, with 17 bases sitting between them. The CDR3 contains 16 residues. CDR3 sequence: CASSLLFRGAGYGYTF. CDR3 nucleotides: TGTGCCAGCAGCTTATTATTTCGGGGGGCTGGCTATGGCTACACCTTC.

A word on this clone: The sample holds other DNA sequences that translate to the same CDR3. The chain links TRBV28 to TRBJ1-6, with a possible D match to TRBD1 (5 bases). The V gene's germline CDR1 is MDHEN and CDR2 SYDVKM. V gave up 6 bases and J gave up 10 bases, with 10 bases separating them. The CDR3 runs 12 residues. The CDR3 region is CASSGGWSPLHF. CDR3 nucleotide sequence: TGTGCCAGCAGCGGGGGGTGGTCACCCCTCCACTTT.

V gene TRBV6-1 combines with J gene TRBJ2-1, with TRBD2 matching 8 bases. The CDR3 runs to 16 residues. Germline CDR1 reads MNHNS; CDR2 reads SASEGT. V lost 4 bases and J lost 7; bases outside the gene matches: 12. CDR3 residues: CASSVILSGIGNEQFF. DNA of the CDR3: TGTGCCAGCAGTGTGATTCTTAGCGGGATCGGGAATGAGCAGTTCTTC.

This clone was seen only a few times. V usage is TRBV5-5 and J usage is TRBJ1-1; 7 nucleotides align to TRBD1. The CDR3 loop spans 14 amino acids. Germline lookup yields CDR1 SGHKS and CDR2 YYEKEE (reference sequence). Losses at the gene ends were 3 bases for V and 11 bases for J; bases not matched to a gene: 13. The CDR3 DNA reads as TGTGCCAGCAGCTATTGGGAGGTCCAGGGGGTGGCTTTCTTT. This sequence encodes CASSYWEVQGVAFF.

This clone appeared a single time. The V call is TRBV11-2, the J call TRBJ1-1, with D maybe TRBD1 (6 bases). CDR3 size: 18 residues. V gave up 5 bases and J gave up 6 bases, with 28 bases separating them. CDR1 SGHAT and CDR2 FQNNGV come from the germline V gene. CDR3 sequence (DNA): TGTGCCAGCAGCCCATCATTCATCAGAGGCGCAGGGGTTCCTGAAGCTTTCTTT. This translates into CASSPSFIRGAGVPEAFF.

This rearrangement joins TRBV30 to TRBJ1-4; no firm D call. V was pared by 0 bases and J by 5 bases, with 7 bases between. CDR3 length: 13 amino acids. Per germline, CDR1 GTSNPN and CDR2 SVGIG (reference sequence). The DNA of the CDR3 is TGTGCCTGGAGTGTATTGGGGAATGAAAAACTGTTTTTT. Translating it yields CAWSVLGNEKLFF.